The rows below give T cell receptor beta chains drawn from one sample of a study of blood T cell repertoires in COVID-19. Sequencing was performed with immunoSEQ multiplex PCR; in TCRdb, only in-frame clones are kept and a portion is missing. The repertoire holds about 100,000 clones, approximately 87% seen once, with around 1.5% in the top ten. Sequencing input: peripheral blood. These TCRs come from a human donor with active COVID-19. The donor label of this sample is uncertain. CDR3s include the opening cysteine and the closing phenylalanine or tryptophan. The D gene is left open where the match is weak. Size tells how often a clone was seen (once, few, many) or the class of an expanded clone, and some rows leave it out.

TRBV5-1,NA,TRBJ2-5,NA,CASSHGDGGQETQYF,TGCGCCAGCAGCCACGGGGACGGGGGACAAGAGACCCAGTACTTC
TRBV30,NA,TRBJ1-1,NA,CAWSSYTNTEAFF,TGTGCCTGGTCGAGCTATACGAACACTGAAGCTTTCTTT
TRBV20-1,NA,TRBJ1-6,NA,CSARMASPLHF,TGCAGTGCTAGGATGGCCTCACCCCTCCACTTT
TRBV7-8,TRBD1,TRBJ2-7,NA,CASSYLQGSEQYF,TGTGCCAGCAGCTATTTACAGGGGAGCGAGCAGTACTTC
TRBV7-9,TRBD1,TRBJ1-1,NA,CASSPRQGANTEAFF,TGTGCCAGCAGCCCACGACAGGGCGCGAACACTGAAGCTTTCTTT
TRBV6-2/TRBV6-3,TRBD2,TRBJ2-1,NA,CASSPTSGGNEQFF,TGTGCCAGCAGTCCCACTAGCGGGGGGAATGAGCAGTTCTTC
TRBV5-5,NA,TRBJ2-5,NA,CASSSVWADGQETQYF,TGTGCCAGCAGCTCAGTATGGGCAGATGGCCAAGAGACCCAGTACTTC
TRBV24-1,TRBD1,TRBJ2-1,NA,CATSDSKWTGNVGEQFF,TGTGCCACCAGTGATTCTAAATGGACAGGCAATGTAGGGGAGCAGTTCTTC
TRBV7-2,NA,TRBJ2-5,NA,CASSLGSRGETQYF,TGTGCCAGCAGCTTAGGCTCTCGGGGGGAGACCCAGTACTTC
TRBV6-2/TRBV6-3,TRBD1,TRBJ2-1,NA,CASSWTGIRFNEQFF,TGTGCCAGCAGTTGGACAGGGATTAGGTTCAATGAGCAGTTCTTC
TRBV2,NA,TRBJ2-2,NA,CANNPTGNTGELFF,TGTGCCAACAACCCGACAGGGAACACCGGGGAGCTGTTTTTT
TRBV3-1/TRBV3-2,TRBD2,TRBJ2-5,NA,CASSHERGGTQYF,TGTGCCAGCAGCCACGAACGGGGGGGGACCCAGTACTTC
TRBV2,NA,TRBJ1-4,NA,CASILDRGHEKLFF,TGTGCCAGCATACTGGACAGAGGGCATGAAAAACTGTTTTTT
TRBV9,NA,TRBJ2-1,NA,CASSEAQGYNEQFF,TGTGCCAGCAGCGAGGCACAGGGATACAATGAGCAGTTCTTC
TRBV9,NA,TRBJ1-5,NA,CASRMANPSNQPQHF,TGTGCCAGCCGAATGGCCAATCCTAGCAATCAGCCCCAGCATTTT
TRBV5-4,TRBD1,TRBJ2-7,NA,CASSSRRQGANEQYF,TGTGCCAGCTCCAGCCGACGACAGGGGGCCAACGAGCAGTACTTC
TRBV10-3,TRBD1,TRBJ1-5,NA,CAISESTGNNQPQHF,TGTGCCATCAGTGAGTCGACAGGGAACAATCAGCCCCAGCATTTT
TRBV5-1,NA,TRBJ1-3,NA,CASSSPSDTIYF,TGCGCCAGCAGCTCACCATCGGACACCATATATTTT
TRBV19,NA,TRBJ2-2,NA,CARSSLLNTGELFF,TGTGCCAGGTCTAGTCTATTGAACACCGGGGAGCTGTTTTTT
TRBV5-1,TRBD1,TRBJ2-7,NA,CASRSRGQSYEQYF,TGCGCCAGCAGAAGCAGGGGGCAATCCTACGAGCAGTACTTC
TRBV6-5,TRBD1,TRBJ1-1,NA,CASRTGGTEAFF,TGTGCCAGCAGGACAGGGGGCACTGAAGCTTTCTTT
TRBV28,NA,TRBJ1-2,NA,CASRTAYRGYGYTF,TGTGCCAGCAGGACAGCCTACCGAGGCTATGGCTACACCTTC
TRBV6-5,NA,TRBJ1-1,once,CASRKNRPRDTEAFF,TGTGCCAGCAGAAAAAACCGTCCCAGGGACACTGAAGCTTTCTTT
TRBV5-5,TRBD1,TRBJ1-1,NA,CASSQGQLNTEAFF,TGTGCCAGCAGCCAGGGACAGCTGAACACTGAAGCTTTCTTT
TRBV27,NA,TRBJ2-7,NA,CASSRTASYEQYF,TGTGCCAGCAGCCGGACAGCCTCCTACGAGCAGTACTTC
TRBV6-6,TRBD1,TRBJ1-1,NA,CASRTGTEEAFF,TGTGCCAGCAGAACCGGGACAGAAGAAGCTTTCTTT
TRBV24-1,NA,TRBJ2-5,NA,CATGLPETQYF,TGTGCCACCGGGCTTCCAGAGACCCAGTACTTC
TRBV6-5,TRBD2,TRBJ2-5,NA,CASVVAGPLQETQYF,TGTGCCAGCGTCGTAGCGGGGCCCCTCCAAGAGACCCAGTACTTC
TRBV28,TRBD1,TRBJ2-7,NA,CASSGDRVRNEQYF,TGTGCCAGCAGTGGGGACAGGGTAAGGAACGAGCAGTACTTC
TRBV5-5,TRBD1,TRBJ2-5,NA,CASSTGQGKETQYF,TGTGCCAGCAGCACGGGACAGGGGAAAGAGACCCAGTACTTC
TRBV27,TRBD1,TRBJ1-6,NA,CASSFLGGADSPLHF,TGTGCCAGCAGTTTCTTAGGGGGCGCCGACTCACCCCTCCACTTT
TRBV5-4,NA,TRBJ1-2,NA,CASSQQLPRGYTF,TGTGCCAGCAGCCAACAGCTCCCCAGGGGCTACACCTTC
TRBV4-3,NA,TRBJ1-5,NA,CASSHGSNQPQHF,TGCGCCAGCAGCCACGGGAGTAATCAGCCCCAGCATTTT
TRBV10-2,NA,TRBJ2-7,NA,CASSPALDSIHEQYF,TGCGCCAGCAGTCCCGCACTCGACAGTATCCACGAGCAGTACTTC
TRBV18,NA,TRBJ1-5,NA,CASSPTQQVNQPQHF,TGTGCCAGCTCACCAACTCAACAGGTCAATCAGCCCCAGCATTTT
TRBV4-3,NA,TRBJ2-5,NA,CASSPNKDRQETQYF,TGCGCCAGCAGCCCTAACAAAGACAGACAAGAGACCCAGTACTTC
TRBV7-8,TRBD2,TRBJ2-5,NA,CASSSGLAGTETQYF,TGTGCCAGCAGCTCTGGACTAGCGGGGACGGAGACCCAGTACTTC
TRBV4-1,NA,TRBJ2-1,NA,CASSQDSSRGVYRSSYNEQFF,TGCGCCAGCAGCCAAGATTCGTCTAGAGGTGTTTATAGAAGCTCCTACAATGAGCAGTTCTTC
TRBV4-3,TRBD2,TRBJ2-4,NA,CASSQETLAGGQVAKNIQYF,TGCGCCAGCAGCCAAGAAACACTAGCGGGGGGGCAGGTGGCCAAAAACATTCAGTACTTC
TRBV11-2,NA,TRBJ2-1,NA,CASSVSGNEQFF,TGTGCCAGCAGCGTTTCAGGGAATGAGCAGTTCTTC
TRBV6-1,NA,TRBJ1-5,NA,CASSEIGGGYSNQPQHF,TGTGCCAGCAGTGAAATTGGCGGAGGGTATAGCAATCAGCCCCAGCATTTT
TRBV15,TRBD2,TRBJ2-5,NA,CATSKLAGANQETQYF,TGTGCCACCAGCAAGTTAGCGGGGGCGAACCAAGAGACCCAGTACTTC
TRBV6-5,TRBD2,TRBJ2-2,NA,CASSPGLANTGELFF,TGTGCCAGCAGTCCCGGACTAGCGAACACCGGGGAGCTGTTTTTT
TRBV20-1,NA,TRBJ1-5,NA,CSASDLQPQHF,TGCAGTGCTAGCGACTTACAGCCCCAGCATTTT
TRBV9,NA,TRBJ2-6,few,CASSVGIGANVLTF,TGTGCCAGCAGCGTAGGCATCGGTGCCAACGTCCTGACTTTC
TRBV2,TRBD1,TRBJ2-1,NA,CASSMNRGRGEQFF,TGTGCCAGCAGCATGAACAGGGGGCGGGGTGAGCAGTTCTTC
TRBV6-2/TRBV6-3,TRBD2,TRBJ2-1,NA,CASSYFGAGGPTNEQFF,TGTGCCAGCAGTTACTTTGGGGCGGGGGGCCCAACCAATGAGCAGTTCTTC
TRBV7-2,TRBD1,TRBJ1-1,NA,CASSLAGQGVGTEAFF,TGTGCCAGCAGCTTAGCGGGACAGGGGGTGGGAACTGAAGCTTTCTTT
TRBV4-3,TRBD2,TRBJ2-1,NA,CASSQDVLAGGNNEQFF,TGCGCCAGCAGCCAAGACGTCCTAGCGGGGGGAAACAATGAGCAGTTCTTC